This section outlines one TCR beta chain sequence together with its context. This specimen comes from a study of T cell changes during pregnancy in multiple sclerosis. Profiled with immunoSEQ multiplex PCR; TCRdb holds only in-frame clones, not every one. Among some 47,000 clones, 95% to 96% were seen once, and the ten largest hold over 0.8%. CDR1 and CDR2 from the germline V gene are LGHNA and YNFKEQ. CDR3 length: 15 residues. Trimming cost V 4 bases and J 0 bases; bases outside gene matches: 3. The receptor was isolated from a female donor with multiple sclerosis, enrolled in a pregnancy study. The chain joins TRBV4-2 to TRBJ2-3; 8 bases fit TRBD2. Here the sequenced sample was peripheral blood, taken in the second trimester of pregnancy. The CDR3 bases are TGTGCCAGCAGCCCAGAGCGGGGGAGCACAGATACGCAGTATTTT. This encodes CASSPERGSTDTQYF.